This TCR beta chain derives from a study of blood T cells in healthy people across ages. Broader study findings: The diversity estimates, figures obtained from one million T cells, were considered underestimates.

With a J-beta primer mix and a sample-barcoded 5' primer, a second PCR ran roughly 7 to 11 cycles. In TCRdb, the 5' RACE reads were re-called with MiXCR into one record per CDR3 protein. The sample yields about 670,000 distinct CDR3 sequences, roughly 43% seen once. CDR1 DFQATT and CDR2 SNEGSKA come from the germline V gene (reference sequence). There are 12 residues in the CDR3. V was trimmed by 1 base and J by 7 bases, leaving 10 bases between them. A minimum of 5 micrograms of total RNA was extracted per sample. Points on this clonotype: The antigen remains unidentified.

V is TRBV20-1 and J is TRBJ1-1; D is unresolved. Sequencing was performed on blood. The origin of this receptor is an older man in good health. CDR3 region: CSARGVKGEAFF. CDR3 DNA: TGCAGTGCTAGAGGGGTAAAGGGTGAAGCTTTCTTT.